The sequence of this TCR beta chain was determined in a study of blood T cell repertoires in COVID-19. Study summary: COVID-19 samples from acute and convalescent phases originated in the United States, Italy and Spain. T cells, B-cell-depleted T cells, or PBMCs provided the cDNA or gDNA that served as material.

There are 14 residues in the CDR3. V was pared by 1 base and J by 4 bases, with 11 bases between. Germline V gene lookup returns CDR1 SGHKS and CDR2 YYEKEE (reference sequence). As handled by the study authors: Estimated nucleated cell counts came from reference gene primer amplification. The protocol was immunoSEQ multiplex PCR, while the TCRdb copy is restricted to in-frame clones and leaves out a portion. V and J calls and clone size are as listed in that table; D and trimming were resolved from the DNA. The sample lists about 20,000 clones, approximately 92% occurring once. The TCR was taken from a man between 65 and 79 years old with active COVID-19. The material sequenced was peripheral blood. The chain carries TRBV5-5 and TRBJ2-5, with a weak D call TRBD1 (5 bases). The DNA of the CDR3 is TGTGCCAGCAGCTTGAAGGGGCCCCCAGAGACCCAGTACTTC. It specifies CASSLKGPPETQYF.